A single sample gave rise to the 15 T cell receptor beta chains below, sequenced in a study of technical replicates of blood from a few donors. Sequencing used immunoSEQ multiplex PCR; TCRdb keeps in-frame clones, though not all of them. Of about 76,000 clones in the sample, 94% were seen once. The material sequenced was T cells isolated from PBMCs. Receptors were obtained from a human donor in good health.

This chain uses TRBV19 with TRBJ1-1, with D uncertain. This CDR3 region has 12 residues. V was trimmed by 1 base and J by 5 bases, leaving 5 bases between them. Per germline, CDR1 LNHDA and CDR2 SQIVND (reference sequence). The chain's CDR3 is CASSIGRTEAFF. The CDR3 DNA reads TGTGCCAGTAGTATAGGGCGGACTGAAGCTTTCTTT.

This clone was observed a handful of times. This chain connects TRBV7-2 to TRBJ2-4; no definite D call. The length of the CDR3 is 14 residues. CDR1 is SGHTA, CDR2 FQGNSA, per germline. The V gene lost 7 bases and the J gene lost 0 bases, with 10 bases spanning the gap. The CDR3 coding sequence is TGTGCCAGCACCCGGTTCGAAGCCAAAAACATTCAGTACTTC. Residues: CASTRFEAKNIQYF.

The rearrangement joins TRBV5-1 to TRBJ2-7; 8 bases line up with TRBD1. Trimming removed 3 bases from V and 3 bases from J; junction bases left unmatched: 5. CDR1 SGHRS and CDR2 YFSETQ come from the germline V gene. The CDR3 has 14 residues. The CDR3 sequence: CASSYGQGNYEQYF. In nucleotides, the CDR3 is TGCGCCAGCAGCTACGGACAGGGAAACTACGAGCAGTACTTC.

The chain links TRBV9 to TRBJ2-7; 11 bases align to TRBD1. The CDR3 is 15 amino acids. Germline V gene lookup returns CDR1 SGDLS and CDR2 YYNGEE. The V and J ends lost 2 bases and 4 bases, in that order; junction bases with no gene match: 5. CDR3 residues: CASSVRTGGNYEQYF. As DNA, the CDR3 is TGTGCCAGCAGCGTTAGGACAGGGGGCAATTACGAGCAGTACTTC. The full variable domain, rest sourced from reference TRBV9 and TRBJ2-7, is DSGVTQTPKHLITATGQRVTLRCSPRSGDLSVYWYQQSLDQGLQFLIQYYNGEERAKGNILERFSAQQFPDLHSELNLSSLELGDSALYFCASSVRTGGNYEQYFGPGTRLTVT.

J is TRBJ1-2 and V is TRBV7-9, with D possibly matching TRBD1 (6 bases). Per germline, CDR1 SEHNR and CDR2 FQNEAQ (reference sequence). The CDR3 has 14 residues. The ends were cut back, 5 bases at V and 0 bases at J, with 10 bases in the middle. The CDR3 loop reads CASSRDTSNYGYTF. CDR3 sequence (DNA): TGTGCCAGCAGCCGGGACACGTCTAACTATGGCTACACCTTC.

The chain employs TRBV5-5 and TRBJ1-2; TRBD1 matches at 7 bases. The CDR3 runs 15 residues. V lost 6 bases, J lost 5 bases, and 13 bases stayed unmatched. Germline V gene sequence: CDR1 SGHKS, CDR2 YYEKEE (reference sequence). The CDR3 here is CASTRRRTGDYGYTF. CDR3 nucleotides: TGTGCCAGCACCCGAAGGAGGACAGGTGATTATGGCTACACCTTC.

CDR3 DNA sequence: TGTGCCAGCAGTGAAGCTTTGACAGGGGTGGGTGAAAAACTGTTTTTT. This codes for CASSEALTGVGEKLFF. This rearrangement joins TRBV6-1 to TRBJ1-4; TRBD1 matches 8 bases. Germline values: CDR1 MNHNS, CDR2 SASEGT. The CDR3 totals 16 residues. V shed 0 bases, J shed 7 bases, and the junction held 7 bases outside the gene matches.

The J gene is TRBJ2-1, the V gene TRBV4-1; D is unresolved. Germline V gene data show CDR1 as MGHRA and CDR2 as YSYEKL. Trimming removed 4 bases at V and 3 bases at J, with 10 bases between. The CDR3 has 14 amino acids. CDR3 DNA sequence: TGCGCCAGCAGCCCCGAGGCTTTCTACAATGAGCAGTTCTTC. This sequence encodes CASSPEAFYNEQFF.

The CDR3 here is CASSIDPGVGQPQHF. In DNA, the CDR3 is TGTGCCAGTAGTATAGATCCAGGGGTGGGACAGCCCCAGCATTTT. The chain links TRBV19 to TRBJ1-5, with D possibly TRBD1 on 6 matching bases. V shed 0 bases and J shed 7 bases, with 13 bases lying between them. The CDR3 covers 15 residues. CDR1 is LNHDA, CDR2 SQIVND, per germline (reference sequence).

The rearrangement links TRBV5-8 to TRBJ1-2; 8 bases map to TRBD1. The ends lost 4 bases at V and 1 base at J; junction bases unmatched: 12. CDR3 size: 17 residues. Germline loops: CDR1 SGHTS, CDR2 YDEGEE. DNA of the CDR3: TGTGCCAGCAGCATCGACTGGGGACAGGTCCATAACTATGGCTACACCTTC. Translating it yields CASSIDWGQVHNYGYTF.

Here the CDR3 DNA reads TGTGCCAGCAGCCCTACTGGGACAGTAGCCTACGAGCAGTACTTC. Its protein product is CASSPTGTVAYEQYF. The chain uses TRBV9 and TRBJ2-7; 7 positions match TRBD1. Per the germline V gene, CDR1 is SGDLS and CDR2 is YYNGEE. Trimming took 4 bases from V and 2 from J; bases not matched to a gene: 9. This CDR3 is 15 amino acids long.

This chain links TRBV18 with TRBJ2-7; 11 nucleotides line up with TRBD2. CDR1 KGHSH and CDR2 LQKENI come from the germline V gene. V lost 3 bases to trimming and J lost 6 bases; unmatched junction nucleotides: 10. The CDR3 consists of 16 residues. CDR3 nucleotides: TGTGCCAGCTCACCTCTTAGCGGGAGGGGGTTGGCCGAGCAGTACTTC. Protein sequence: CASSPLSGRGLAEQYF.

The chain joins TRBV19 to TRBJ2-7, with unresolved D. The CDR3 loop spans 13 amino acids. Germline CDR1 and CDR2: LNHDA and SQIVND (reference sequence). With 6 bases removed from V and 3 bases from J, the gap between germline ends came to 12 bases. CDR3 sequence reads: CASRQSGIYEQYF. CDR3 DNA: TGTGCCAGTAGGCAGTCTGGTATCTACGAGCAGTACTTC.

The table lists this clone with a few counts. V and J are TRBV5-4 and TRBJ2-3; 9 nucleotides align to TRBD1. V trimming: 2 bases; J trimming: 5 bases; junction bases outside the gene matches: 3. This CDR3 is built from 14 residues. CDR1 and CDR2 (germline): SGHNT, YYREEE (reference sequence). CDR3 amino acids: CASSFGTGRDTQYF. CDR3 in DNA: TGTGCCAGCAGCTTCGGGACAGGGAGAGATACGCAGTATTTT.

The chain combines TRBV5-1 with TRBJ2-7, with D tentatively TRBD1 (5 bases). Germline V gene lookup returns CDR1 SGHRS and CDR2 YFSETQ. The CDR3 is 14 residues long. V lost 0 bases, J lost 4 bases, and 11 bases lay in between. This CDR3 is CASSLGQLGYEQYF. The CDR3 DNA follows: TGCGCCAGCAGCTTGGGACAGTTGGGTTACGAGCAGTACTTC. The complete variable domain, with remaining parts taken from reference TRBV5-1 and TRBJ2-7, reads KAGVTQTPRYLIKTRGQQVTLSCSPISGHRSVSWYQQTPGQGLQFLFEYFSETQRNKGNFPGRFSGRQFSNSRSEMNVSTLELGDSALYLCASSLGQLGYEQYFGPGTRLTVT.